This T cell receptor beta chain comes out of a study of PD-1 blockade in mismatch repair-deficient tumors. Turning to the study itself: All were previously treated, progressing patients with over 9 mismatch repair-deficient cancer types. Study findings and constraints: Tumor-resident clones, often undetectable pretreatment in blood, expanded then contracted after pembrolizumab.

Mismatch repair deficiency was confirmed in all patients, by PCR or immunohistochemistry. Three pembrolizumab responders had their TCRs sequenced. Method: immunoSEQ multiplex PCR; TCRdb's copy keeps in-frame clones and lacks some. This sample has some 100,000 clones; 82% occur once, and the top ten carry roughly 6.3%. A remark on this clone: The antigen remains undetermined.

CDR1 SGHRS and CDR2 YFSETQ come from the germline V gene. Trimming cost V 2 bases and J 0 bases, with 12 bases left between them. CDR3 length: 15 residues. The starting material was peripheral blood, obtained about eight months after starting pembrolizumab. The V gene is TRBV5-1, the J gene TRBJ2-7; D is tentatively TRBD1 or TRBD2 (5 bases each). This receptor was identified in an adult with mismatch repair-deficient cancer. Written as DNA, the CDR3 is TGCGCCAGCAGCTTCCGGGGCGTAAGCTCCTACGAGCAGTACTTC. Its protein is CASSFRGVSSYEQYF.